The 20 T cell receptor beta chains listed next were all sequenced from one sample in a study of blood T cells in healthy people across ages. PCR was performed a second time for roughly 7 to 11 cycles using a sample-barcoded 5' primer and a J-beta primer mix. One entry per CDR3 protein results from TCRdb running MiXCR on the 5' RACE reads. The sample has about 680,000 distinct CDR3 sequences, approximately 49% seen once; the top ten hold about 32%. Sample: blood. The receptors come from a woman aged 55-75 years in good health.

This chain joins TRBV29-1 and TRBJ1-1; D gene uncertain. The CDR3 totals 10 residues. The germline V and J ends were trimmed by 4 bases and 8 bases, with 8 bases remaining between them. CDR1 and CDR2 from the germline V gene are SQVTM and ANQGSEA. The CDR3 region is CSVGPNEAFF. The DNA for the CDR3 is TGCAGCGTTGGACCGAACGAAGCTTTCTTT.

This sequence joins TRBV7-9 and TRBJ2-1; 9 bases agree with TRBD2. Germline V gives CDR1 SEHNR, CDR2 FQNEAQ (reference sequence). This CDR3 comprises 14 residues. The CDR3 DNA reads TGTGCGAGCCGAATAGCGGGAGTGAACAATGAGCAGTTCTTC. It specifies CASRIAGVNNEQFF. Full variable domain (missing parts from reference TRBV7-9 and TRBJ2-1): DTGVSQNPRHKITKRGQNVTFRCDPISEHNRLYWYRQTLGQGPEFLTYFQNEAQLEKSRLLSDRFSAERPKGSFSTLEIQRTEQGDSAMYLCASRIAGVNNEQFFGPGTRLTVL.

Comments on this clonotype: This may be a read error: a much more frequent sequence differs by one nucleotide. The gene calls are TRBV29-1 and TRBJ2-5; D gene uncertain. The CDR3 runs 12 residues. From germline, CDR1 is SQVTM and CDR2 ANQGSEA. The CDR3 DNA follows: TGCAGCGTTGATTGGGCAGCCGAGATCCAGTACTTC. Amino acid sequence: CSVDWAAEIQYF.

This clonotype was found a few times. The gene calls are TRBV5-1 and TRBJ2-3, with D perhaps matching TRBD2 (7 bases). V was clipped by 2 bases and J by 5 bases, with 12 bases between them. This CDR3 has 14 residues. The germline V gene has CDR1 SGHRS and CDR2 YFSETQ. CDR3 coding DNA: TGCGCCAGCAGCTTCGGGGGGCTTGGAGATACGCAGTATTTT. Its translation: CASSFGGLGDTQYF.

This clonotype appeared a few times. V and J are TRBV20-1 and TRBJ1-2, with 8 bases that match TRBD1. Germline V gene lookup returns CDR1 DFQATT and CDR2 SNEGSKA (reference sequence). This CDR3 region has 12 residues. V shed 5 bases and J 2 bases; nucleotides not matched to a gene: 1. CDR3 region: CSAGTGNYGYTF. Here the CDR3 DNA reads TGCAGTGCTGGGACAGGCAACTATGGCTACACCTTC.

As concerns this clonotype: A junction end diverges from the germline sequence, so it may reflect a read error. This sequence joins TRBV29-1 and TRBJ2-1; D uncertain. Per germline, CDR1 SQVTM and CDR2 ANQGSEA. CDR3 length: 10 amino acids. CDR3 loop: CSVVYSEQFF. In nucleotides, the CDR3 is TGCAGCGTCGTTTACAGTGAGCAGTTCTTC.

V is TRBV20-1 and J is TRBJ2-7; 7 nucleotides agree with TRBD2. The CDR3 length is 13 residues. The V and J ends lost 6 bases and 6 bases, in that order; junction bases with no gene match: 11. Germline CDR1 is DFQATT and CDR2 is SNEGSKA (reference sequence). The CDR3 nucleotides are TGCAGTGCGAGACAACCACTAGCGCGCGAGCAGTACTTC. Translating gives CSARQPLAREQYF.

This chain connects TRBV7-2 to TRBJ2-4, with D possibly TRBD2 on 5 matching bases. Germline CDR1 is SGHTA and CDR2 is FQGNSA. Deletions cut 1 base from V and 1 base from J, with 14 bases between. The CDR3 spans 17 residues. CDR3 residues: CASSLVGGSGAKNIQYF. Written as DNA, the CDR3 is TGTGCCAGCAGCTTAGTAGGTGGGAGTGGTGCCAAAAACATTCAGTACTTC. Supplemented by reference TRBV7-2 and TRBJ2-4, the full variable domain reads GAGVSQSPSNKVTEKGKDVELRCDPISGHTALYWYRQSLGQGLEFLIYFQGNSAPDKSGLPSDRFSAERTGGSVSTLTIQRTQQEDSAVYLCASSLVGGSGAKNIQYFGAGTRLSVL.

This clonotype was found a few times. This chain links TRBV12-3 or TRBV12-4 with TRBJ2-1; the match to TRBD2 covers 8 bases. With 1 base clipped from V and 9 bases from J, the junction kept 11 bases outside the gene matches. The CDR3 has 16 residues. The CDR3 DNA is TGTGCCAGCAGTTTAGGGTCGGGGACTAGTTCGGGTGAGCAGTTCTTC. Amino acids: CASSLGSGTSSGEQFF.

The genes are TRBV27 and TRBJ2-6; 7 nucleotides align to TRBD1. Trimming cost V 5 bases and J 4 bases; bases outside gene matches: 5. The germline gives CDR1 MNHEY, CDR2 SMNVEV (reference sequence). The CDR3 spans 15 residues. The CDR3 spells CASSRDRQGANVLTF. DNA for the CDR3: TGTGCCAGCAGTCGGGACAGACAAGGGGCCAACGTCCTGACTTTC.

This chain connects TRBV2 to TRBJ1-6; TRBD1 matches 8 bases. The ends lost 2 bases at V and 10 bases at J; junction bases unmatched: 7. Germline lookup yields CDR1 SNHLY and CDR2 FYNNEI. The CDR3 covers 15 residues. CDR3 sequence (DNA): TGTGCCAGCAGTGAAAAACAGGGGGGACCCTCACCCCTCCACTTT. Amino acid sequence: CASSEKQGGPSPLHF.

CDR3 loop: CSVAAVIMDTQYF. For the CDR3, the DNA is TGCAGCGTCGCAGCGGTAATCATGGATACGCAGTATTTT. This chain joins TRBV29-1 and TRBJ2-3; possibly TRBD2 for D (5 bases). Germline assignment: CDR1 SQVTM and CDR2 ANQGSEA. V was trimmed by 6 bases and J by 6 bases, leaving 16 bases between them. The CDR3 loop spans 13 amino acids.

The chain joins TRBV29-1 to TRBJ1-4, with TRBD1 matching over 9 bases. V shed 7 bases, J shed 5 bases, and the junction held 5 bases outside the gene matches. The CDR3 contains 13 residues. The germline V gene encodes CDR1 SQVTM and CDR2 ANQGSEA. CDR3 sequence (DNA): TGCAGCGCGTGGACAGGGGCGAATGAAAAACTGTTTTTT. This codes for CSAWTGANEKLFF. Together with reference TRBV29-1 and TRBJ1-4, the CDR3 gives the full variable domain: SAVISQKPSRDICQRGTSLTIQCQVDSQVTMMFWYRQQPGQSLTLIATANQGSEATYESGFVIDKFPISRPNLTFSTLTVSNMSPEDSSIYLCSAWTGANEKLFFGSGTQLSVL.

With regard to this clonotype: A much bigger clone sits one base away, suggesting this may be a read error. This rearrangement joins TRBV7-2 to TRBJ2-7, with a weak D call TRBD1 (6 bases). The CDR3 extends over 14 amino acids. V gave up 6 bases and J gave up 2 bases, with 14 bases separating them. Germline loops: CDR1 SGHTA, CDR2 FQGNSA. CDR3 in DNA: TGTGCCAGCAGTATCCGGGACAACGCCTACGAGCAGTACTTC. Translated: CASSIRDNAYEQYF. Supplemented by reference TRBV7-2 and TRBJ2-7, the full variable domain reads GAGVSQSPSNKVTEKGKDVELRCDPISGHTALYWYRQSLGQGLEFLIYFQGNSAPDKSGLPSDRFSAERTGGSVSTLTIQRTQQEDSAVYLCASSIRDNAYEQYFGPGTRLTVT.

V gene TRBV7-3 combines with J gene TRBJ1-6; D is undetermined. Trimming stripped 0 bases from V and 5 bases from J, with 5 bases between. Germline V gives CDR1 SGHTA, CDR2 FQGTGA. This CDR3 has 14 residues. CDR3 protein: CASSLTINNSPLHF. The CDR3 nucleotides are TGTGCCAGCAGCTTAACCATAAATAATTCACCCCTCCACTTT. Variable domain in full (rest from reference TRBV7-3 and TRBJ1-6): GAGVSQTPSNKVTEKGKYVELRCDPISGHTALYWYRQSLGQGPEFLIYFQGTGAADDSGLPNDRFFAVRPEGSVSTLKIQRTERGDSAVYLCASSLTINNSPLHFGNGTRLTVT.

This clonotype was counted a single time. The chain employs TRBV5-1 and TRBJ2-5; 15 bases are a match to TRBD2. The CDR3 has 16 residues. Germline CDR1 and CDR2: SGHRS and YFSETQ. J gave up 3 bases and V 4 bases, and 4 bases lay outside the gene matches. The CDR3 sequence: CASSTGLAGGEETQYF. CDR3 coding DNA: TGCGCCAGCAGCACGGGACTAGCGGGAGGCGAAGAGACCCAGTACTTC.

The V call is TRBV7-2, the J call TRBJ2-4, with TRBD2 matching over 12 bases. The end of the DNA aligns better with TRBJ2-5, so the J call may be wrong. This CDR3 has 17 residues. CDR1 and CDR2 from the germline V gene are SGHTA and FQGNSA. CDR3 bases: TGTGCCAGCAGCCCCCAGACTAGCGGGAGAGTGGGAGAGACCCAGTACTTC. Its protein is CASSPQTSGRVGETQYF.

The rearrangement joins TRBV27 to TRBJ1-4, with TRBD1 identical over 7 bases. Trimming at V came to 3 bases and at J to 7 bases, leaving 5 bases not matched to a gene. The CDR3 spans 14 residues. Looked up from germline, CDR1 is MNHEY and CDR2 is SMNVEV (reference sequence). CDR3 DNA sequence: TGTGCCAGCAGTTTGTACAGGGGTGGTGAAAAACTGTTTTTT. It codes for CASSLYRGGEKLFF.

Regarding this clonotype: A read error may account for a junction end that differs from germline. The chain combines TRBV14 with TRBJ1-1; 7 positions match TRBD1. Germline V gene data show CDR1 as SGHDN and CDR2 as FVKESK. This CDR3 has 15 amino acids. Here the CDR3 DNA reads TGTGCCAGCAGCCAGAAACAGGGGTGGAGCGCTGAGGCTTTCTTT. It specifies CASSQKQGWSAEAFF. The full variable domain, completed using reference TRBV14 and TRBJ1-1, is EAGVTQFPSHSVIEKGQTVTLRCDPISGHDNLYWYRRVMGKEIKFLLHFVKESKQDESGMPNNRFLAERTGGTYSTLKVQPAELEDSGVYFCASSQKQGWSAEAFFGQGTRLTVV.

This clonotype was seen more than once but under ten times. The V call is TRBV20-1, the J call TRBJ2-5; 10 bases align to TRBD1. The J call may be incorrect, as the DNA end agrees better with TRBJ2-7. From germline, CDR1 is DFQATT and CDR2 SNEGSKA (reference sequence). CDR3 size: 14 residues. Written as DNA, the CDR3 is TGCAGTGCCCTCAGGGGGACAGGGGTCTACGAGCAGTACTTC. Its translation: CSALRGTGVYEQYF.